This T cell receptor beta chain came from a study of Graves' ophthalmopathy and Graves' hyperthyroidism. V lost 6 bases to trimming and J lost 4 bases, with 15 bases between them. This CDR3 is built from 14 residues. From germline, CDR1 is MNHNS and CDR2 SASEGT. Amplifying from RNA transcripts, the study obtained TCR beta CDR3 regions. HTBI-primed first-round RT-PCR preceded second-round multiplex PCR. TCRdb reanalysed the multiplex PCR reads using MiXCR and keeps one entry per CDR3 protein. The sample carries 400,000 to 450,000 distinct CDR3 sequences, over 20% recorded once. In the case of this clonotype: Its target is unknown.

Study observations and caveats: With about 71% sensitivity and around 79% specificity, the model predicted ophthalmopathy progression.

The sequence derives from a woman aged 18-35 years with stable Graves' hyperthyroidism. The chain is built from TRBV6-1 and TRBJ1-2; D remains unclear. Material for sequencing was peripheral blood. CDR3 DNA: TGTGCCAGCAGCCCCCGATGGCTGAGCTATGGCTACACCTTC. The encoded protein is CASSPRWLSYGYTF.